This T cell receptor (beta chain) appears in the sequencing data of a study of T cells in Graves' hyperthyroidism and ophthalmopathy. Amplified TCR beta CDR3 regions came from RNA transcripts. The HTBI primer set drove a first-round RT-PCR of the TCR CDR3. TCRdb processed the multiplex PCR reads anew with MiXCR; each CDR3 protein has one entry. The sample contains hundreds of thousands of distinct CDR3 sequences, roughly 21% of which appear only once. This clonotype came up a few times. The specimen sequenced was blood. The receptor was isolated from a middle-aged man with Graves' ophthalmopathy.

The CDR3 bases are TGCAGCCCTATCGACTCAGGGAGGGGTGGAGACTATGGCTACACCTTC. This sequence encodes CSPIDSGRGGDYGYTF. The chain employs TRBV20-1 and TRBJ1-2; TRBD1 is a possible D gene (5 bases). CDR1 and CDR2 from the germline V gene are DFQATT and SNEGSKA (reference sequence). The CDR3 has 16 residues.